Below, 5 T cell receptor beta chains from the same sample are listed, as sequenced in a study of blood T cell repertoires in COVID-19. Here immunoSEQ multiplex PCR was the method, and the copy in TCRdb shows in-frame clones only, minus some. Of 250,000 to 350,000 clones listed, almost 90% are singletons. Sequencing used PBMCs or T cells enriched from blood (not recorded which). The receptors come from a young woman with acute COVID-19.

The chain joins TRBV7-2 to TRBJ1-3, with a possible D match to TRBD1 (6 bases). This CDR3 region has 13 residues. V gave up 7 bases and J gave up 8 bases, with 15 bases separating them. Per the germline V gene, CDR1 is SGHTA and CDR2 is FQGNSA. The DNA of the CDR3 is TGTGCCAGCACCAGGGACATCTTGGACACCATATATTTT. Translating it yields CASTRDILDTIYF.

This clone came up a few times. The genes are TRBV11-2 and TRBJ1-5; 10 bases are a match to TRBD1. CDR3 size: 15 residues. V shed 5 bases, J shed 2 bases, and the junction held 3 bases outside the gene matches. Germline CDR1 is SGHAT and CDR2 is FQNNGV. The CDR3 sequence is CASSPGTGGNQPQHF. The DNA for the CDR3 is TGTGCCAGCAGCCCAGGGACAGGGGGCAATCAGCCCCAGCATTTT. Based on the CDR3 plus reference TRBV11-2 and TRBJ1-5, the full variable domain is EAGVAQSPRYKIIEKRQSVAFWCNPISGHATLYWYQQILGQGPKLLIQFQNNGVVDDSQLPKDRFSAERLKGVDSTLKIQPAKLEDSAVYLCASSPGTGGNQPQHFGDGTRLSIL.

The rearrangement uses TRBV12-5 and TRBJ2-1; 9 positions agree with TRBD2. This CDR3 is built from 15 residues. V lost 5 bases to trimming and J lost 4 bases; unmatched junction nucleotides: 6. The germline CDR1 and CDR2 sequences are LGHNT and FRNRAP. CDR3 residues: CASGTGTSRYNEQFF. The CDR3 DNA is TGTGCTAGTGGTACCGGGACTAGCAGATACAATGAGCAGTTCTTC.

This rearrangement joins TRBV4-2 to TRBJ2-5; 7 bases fit TRBD2. CDR1 and CDR2 (germline): LGHNA, YNFKEQ. Trimming at V came to 1 base and at J to 5 bases, leaving 10 bases not matched to a gene. CDR3 size: 16 residues. The CDR3 nucleotides are TGTGCCAGCAGCCAAGCCGTTGCGGGAGCTCAGGAGACCCAGTACTTC. Residues: CASSQAVAGAQETQYF.

J is TRBJ1-3 and V is TRBV24-1; the D is unclear. Germline assignment: CDR1 KGHDR and CDR2 SFDVKD. CDR3 length: 14 amino acids. Trimming pared 11 bases from V and 0 bases from J, leaving 13 bases between. The CDR3 coding sequence is TGTGCCAGGCCGGAGGGTTTCTCTGGAAACACCATATATTTT. Protein product: CARPEGFSGNTIYF.